Listed below are T cell receptor beta chains from one sample, sequenced in a study of blood T cell repertoires in COVID-19. Only in-frame clones appear in the TCRdb table, and some are missing; sequencing was by immunoSEQ multiplex PCR. The sample yields 98,000 or so clones, 85% to 90% seen once. Sequencing was done on a sample of peripheral blood. Receptor source: an older woman in a cohort sampled during active or convalescent COVID-19. The CDR3 runs from the conserved cysteine through the conserved F or W. D genes are given only for firm matches. A clone size is listed for some rows: how often the clone was seen (once, few, many), or a class if it is expanded.

>TRBJ1-3|TRBV6-5|-|-
CASTAGSLGNTIYF
TGTGCCAGCACCGCCGGGTCTCTTGGAAACACCATATATTTT
>TRBJ1-1|TRBV7-9|-|-
CASSLGQGRATEAFF
TGTGCCAGCAGCTTAGGGCAGGGGCGGGCCACTGAAGCTTTCTTT
>TRBJ2-1|TRBV2|once|-
CASSRDTINEQFF
TGTGCCAGCAGCCGGGACACGATAAATGAGCAGTTCTTC
>TRBJ2-7|TRBV4-1|-|-
CASSQAPAYEQYF
TGCGCCAGCAGCCAAGCTCCTGCCTACGAGCAGTACTTC
>TRBJ2-7|TRBV18|-|-
CASSPPPGSYEQYF
TGTGCCAGCTCACCACCCCCAGGGTCCTACGAGCAGTACTTC
>TRBJ1-5|TRBV5-5|-|TRBD1
CASSLVAGGQPQHF
TGTGCCAGCAGCTTGGTAGCAGGGGGTCAGCCCCAGCATTTT
>TRBJ1-5|TRBV3-1/TRBV3-2|-|-
CASSYRNSQPQHF
TGTGCCAGCAGCTACAGGAATTCTCAGCCCCAGCATTTT
>TRBJ2-5|TRBV2|-|TRBD2
CASSSRTSGSETQYF
TGTGCCAGCAGTTCAAGGACTAGCGGGAGTGAGACCCAGTACTTC
>TRBJ1-6|TRBV5-1|-|-
CASSLGIGANSPLHF
TGCGCCAGCAGCTTGGGGATCGGAGCGAATTCACCCCTCCACTTT
>TRBJ2-5|TRBV19|-|-
CASSTTAETQYF
TGTGCCAGTAGTACGACTGCAGAGACCCAGTACTTC
>TRBJ2-1|TRBV3-1/TRBV3-2|few|-
CASSRNGAAIYNEQFF
TGTGCCAGCAGCCGAAATGGGGCAGCCATTTACAATGAGCAGTTCTTC
>TRBJ1-2|TRBV28|-|TRBD1
CASSLGGQGVSYTF
TGTGCCAGCAGTTTAGGAGGACAGGGAGTAAGCTACACCTTC
>TRBJ2-3|TRBV7-3|once|TRBD2
CASRPTSGSQDTQYF
TGTGCCAGCAGACCAACTAGCGGGAGTCAGGATACGCAGTATTTT
>TRBJ2-1|TRBV6-1|-|TRBD2
CASSELAGGLEEQFF
TGTGCCAGCAGTGAACTAGCGGGGGGGTTGGAGGAGCAGTTCTTC
>TRBJ1-2|TRBV3-1/TRBV3-2|-|TRBD1
CASSQGQGQTGLGGYTF
TGTGCCAGCAGCCAAGGACAGGGCCAGACCGGGTTGGGGGGCTACACCTTC
>TRBJ1-5|TRBV27|-|TRBD1
CASRNRGREPQHF
TGTGCCAGCAGGAACAGGGGGCGAGAGCCCCAGCATTTT
>TRBJ1-2|TRBV27|-|TRBD1
CASSLQGARDYTF
TGTGCCAGCAGTCTGCAGGGGGCGCGGGACTACACCTTC
>TRBJ2-5|TRBV27|-|TRBD1
CASSPGTGAQETQYF
TGTGCCAGCAGTCCCGGGACAGGCGCTCAAGAGACCCAGTACTTC
>TRBJ1-4|TRBV5-4|-|TRBD1
CASSSRSTGDGEKLFF
TGTGCCAGCAGCTCTCGATCAACAGGGGACGGGGAAAAACTGTTTTTT
>TRBJ2-3|TRBV6-5|-|TRBD2
CASSLLAGGTDTQYF
TGTGCCAGCAGCCTACTAGCGGGGGGCACAGATACGCAGTATTTT
>TRBJ1-6|TRBV9|-|-
CASSLSGEGYNSPLHF
TGTGCCAGCAGCTTATCAGGGGAAGGGTATAATTCACCCCTCCACTTT
>TRBJ2-5|TRBV24-1|-|TRBD2
CATSDGGLAGGQGTQYF
TGTGCCACCAGTGATGGGGGCCTAGCGGGGGGACAGGGGACCCAGTACTTC
>TRBJ2-5|TRBV7-8|-|-
CASSLRGGTQQETQYF
TGTGCCAGCAGCCTCAGGGGTGGGACACAACAAGAGACCCAGTACTTC
>TRBJ2-7|TRBV5-1|few|TRBD1
CASSPTPSGTGSYEQYF
TGCGCCAGCAGCCCAACTCCTTCAGGGACAGGGTCCTACGAGCAGTACTTC
>TRBJ1-4|TRBV7-9|-|-
CASSLGDAGYREKLFF
TGTGCCAGCAGCTTGGGTGATGCAGGCTATCGTGAAAAACTGTTTTTT
>TRBJ2-1|TRBV4-1|-|TRBD2
CASSRTSSNEQFF
TGCGCCAGCAGCCGGACTAGTTCCAATGAGCAGTTCTTC
>TRBJ2-5|TRBV9|-|-
CASSVHGSMGETQYF
TGTGCCAGCAGCGTACACGGGAGTATGGGAGAGACCCAGTACTTC
>TRBJ1-2|TRBV28|-|TRBD1
CASRREGAQGYGYTF
TGTGCCAGCAGACGCGAGGGGGCCCAAGGGTATGGCTACACCTTC
>TRBJ2-3|TRBV18|-|-
CASSPSVQDTQYF
TGTGCCAGCTCACCAAGCGTCCAAGATACGCAGTATTTT
>TRBJ2-7|TRBV4-1|once|-
CASSQGGGSSYEQYF
TGCGCCAGCAGCCAAGGGGGGGGCAGTTCCTACGAGCAGTACTTC
>TRBJ2-2|TRBV12-3/TRBV12-4|-|-
CASSLARGGELFF
TGTGCCAGCAGTTTAGCGCGCGGCGGGGAGCTGTTTTTT
>TRBJ2-2|TRBV19|-|-
CASTPGHLTGELFF
TGTGCCAGTACCCCGGGACACCTCACCGGGGAGCTGTTTTTT
>TRBJ2-7|TRBV28|-|TRBD1
CASSVQDRVYEQYF
TGTGCCAGCAGTGTCCAAGACAGGGTGTATGAGCAGTACTTC
>TRBJ2-5|TRBV4-1|-|TRBD2
CASSPWTSGTQETQYF
TGCGCCAGCAGTCCATGGACTAGCGGAACTCAAGAGACCCAGTACTTC
>TRBJ1-3|TRBV12-5|-|TRBD1
CASGFPKPGQGADGDLVIGNTIYF
TGTGCTAGTGGTTTTCCGAAACCGGGACAGGGGGCAGATGGGGATCTGGTTATAGGAAACACCATATATTTT
>TRBJ1-5|TRBV6-5|-|TRBD1
CASRKQGSNQPQHF
TGTGCCAGCAGGAAACAGGGGAGCAATCAGCCCCAGCATTTT
>TRBJ2-4|TRBV28|-|-
CASSPFGGRGNIQYF
TGTGCCAGCAGTCCCTTCGGGGGGCGGGGAAACATTCAGTACTTC
>TRBJ2-3|TRBV7-2|-|-
CASSLARGRGTLPDTQYF
TGTGCCAGCAGCTTAGCGAGGGGCCGCGGGACCCTCCCAGATACGCAGTATTTT
>TRBJ1-4|TRBV14|-|TRBD1
CASSRYRGDNEKLFF
TGTGCCAGCAGCCGTTACAGGGGCGATAATGAAAAACTGTTTTTT
>TRBJ1-5|TRBV28|-|-
CASSPQGLLGQPQHF
TGTGCCAGCAGCCCCCAGGGGCTTCTCGGTCAGCCCCAGCATTTT
>TRBJ1-5|TRBV6-5|-|-
CASRPTGINQPQHF
TGTGCCAGCAGACCCACAGGAATCAATCAGCCCCAGCATTTT
>TRBJ2-7|TRBV5-1|-|TRBD1
CASSLAGTGDFFSYEQYF
TGCGCCAGCAGCTTGGCAGGGACAGGAGATTTCTTCTCCTACGAGCAGTACTTC
>TRBJ1-1|TRBV5-4|once|-
CASSPEGLNTEAFF
TGTGCCAGCAGCCCGGAGGGGCTGAACACTGAAGCTTTCTTT
>TRBJ1-1|TRBV3-1/TRBV3-2|few|-
CASSHVYEAEAFF
TGTGCCAGCAGCCACGTCTACGAGGCTGAAGCTTTCTTT
>TRBJ1-5|TRBV29-1|-|TRBD1
CSIKQGEQPQHF
TGCAGCATCAAACAGGGGGAGCAGCCCCAGCATTTT
>TRBJ2-3|TRBV5-1|-|TRBD1
CASSPSPRTGGLDTQYF
TGCGCCAGCAGTCCCTCTCCCCGGACAGGGGGCTTAGATACGCAGTATTTT
>TRBJ1-2|TRBV12-3/TRBV12-4|-|TRBD1
CASSVQGLYGYTF
TGTGCCAGCAGTGTACAGGGGCTCTATGGCTACACCTTC
>TRBJ2-3|TRBV3-1/TRBV3-2|-|-
CASSLIPDTQYF
TGTGCCAGCAGCCTAATCCCAGATACGCAGTATTTT
>TRBJ1-4|TRBV2|-|TRBD1
CASSSGTGLGNEKLFF
TGTGCCAGCTCCTCCGGGACAGGGCTAGGTAATGAAAAACTGTTTTTT
>TRBJ2-3|TRBV4-1|-|TRBD2
CASSQVLAGASTSTDTQYF
TGCGCCAGCAGCCAAGTCCTAGCGGGGGCTTCGACTAGCACAGATACGCAGTATTTT
>TRBJ2-7|TRBV5-1|-|-
CASSLMAGEQYF
TGCGCCAGCAGTTTGATGGCGGGAGAGCAGTACTTC
>TRBJ1-1|TRBV19|-|-
CASTPTDLNTEAFF
TGTGCCAGTACCCCGACAGACCTGAACACTGAAGCTTTCTTT
>TRBJ1-2|TRBV19|-|-
CASSIVLADGYTF
TGTGCCAGTAGTATAGTTCTGGCGGATGGCTACACCTTC
>TRBJ1-1|TRBV19|-|TRBD1
CASSSAQGARIKPEAFF
TGTGCCAGTAGTAGCGCCCAGGGGGCGCGCATAAAGCCTGAAGCTTTCTTT